Many counts were recorded for the clone carrying this TCR beta chain. Its cognate antigen is unknown. Time point: sample taken at primary tumor resection. TCRdb called the 5' RACE reads again in MiXCR, with one record for every CDR3 protein. Of roughly 10,000 distinct CDR3 sequences in the sample, around 8.4% are singletons; the top ten hold about 24%. The data are from a study of spatial heterogeneity in lung cancer. Study-wide results and caveats: The number of expanded tumor alpha and beta chains correlated with mutation number.

The sequences come from lung tumor tissue, collected at surgery. The clonotype was recovered from a male donor with early-stage non-small cell lung cancer.

CDR3 in DNA: TGTGCCAGCAGTGAACAGGGACAGGGGGCTAGTGAGCAGTTCTTC. Translated: CASSEQGQGASEQFF. The chain uses TRBV2 and TRBJ2-1; TRBD1 aligns across 12 bases. The trim removed 2 bases at V and 9 bases at J, leaving 5 bases unmatched. Germline V gene sequence: CDR1 SNHLY, CDR2 FYNNEI. The CDR3 spans 15 residues.